This is a list of T cell receptor beta chains from one sample in a study of T cell responses to AZD1222 COVID-19 vaccine. Produced via immunoSEQ multiplex PCR; TCRdb's table is partial and in-frame only. The sample includes 100,000 to 130,000 clones, 90% to 95% of them seen just once. Sample: peripheral blood, taken 28 days after the second AZD1222 dose. The source of these receptors is an adult who received the AZD1222 COVID-19 vaccine. The CDR3 runs from the conserved cysteine through the conserved F or W. Fields, in order: D gene, J gene, CDR3 length, clone size, V gene, CDR3 DNA, CDR3 protein. D genes are given only for firm matches. Some rows have no size entry. The others give once, few or many, or a class for an expanded clone.

>-|TRBJ2-1|13|-|TRBV12-3/TRBV12-4
TGTGCCAGCAGTTTGAGGGGCCGGGATGAGCAGTTCTTC
CASSLRGRDEQFF
>-|TRBJ1-1|13|-|TRBV10-1
TGCGCTACCCGGGGATGGGAAGGCACTGAAGCTTTCTTT
CATRGWEGTEAFF
>-|TRBJ1-2|14|-|TRBV3-1/TRBV3-2
TGTGCCAGCAGCCAAGAGGGGGGGTTGGGTGGCTACACCTTC
CASSQEGGLGGYTF
>TRBD2|TRBJ2-1|18|once|TRBV19
TGTGCCAGTAGTTCGCACCGACTAGCGCGGAGCTCCTACAATGAGCAGTTCTTC
CASSSHRLARSSYNEQFF
>TRBD1|TRBJ1-3|17|-|TRBV7-8
TGTGCCAGCAGCACCGGGACAGCCACTTACTCTGGAAACACCATATATTTT
CASSTGTATYSGNTIYF
>TRBD1|TRBJ1-5|14|-|TRBV2
TGTGCCAGCAGTGCAACAGGGGGCGATCAGCCCCAGCATTTT
CASSATGGDQPQHF
>TRBD2|TRBJ2-7|14|-|TRBV5-6
TGTGCCAGCAGCTTGGGTGGGAGGGAAAACGAGCAGTACTTC
CASSLGGRENEQYF
>-|TRBJ2-6|15|-|TRBV28
TGTGCCAGCAGTTTAATTGGGGCTGGGGCCAACGTCCTGACTTTC
CASSLIGAGANVLTF
>TRBD1|TRBJ2-2|14|-|TRBV19
TGTGCCAGTAGGAGACAGGGGGCGGTCGGGGAGCTGTTTTTT
CASRRQGAVGELFF
>-|TRBJ2-7|15|-|TRBV18
TGTGCCAGCTCACCAGTCCAGGGTAGTTCCTACGAGCAGTACTTC
CASSPVQGSSYEQYF
>-|TRBJ1-5|15|-|TRBV4-3
TGCGCCAGCAGCCAAGATCGGACACCTAATCAGCCCCAGCATTTT
CASSQDRTPNQPQHF
>-|TRBJ2-7|12|-|TRBV15
TGTGCCACCAGGAACAACGTCTACGAGCAGTACTTC
CATRNNVYEQYF
>-|TRBJ2-3|13|-|TRBV14
TGTGCCAGCAGCTATTACCCACCAGATACGCAGTATTTT
CASSYYPPDTQYF
>-|TRBJ2-7|13|-|TRBV5-4
TGTGCCAGCAGCTTGTCCGAGGGAGACGAGCAGTACTTC
CASSLSEGDEQYF
>-|TRBJ2-7|20|-|TRBV12-5
TGTGCTAGTGGTTTGGTACGGTCGACGGGTTCCCAGGTGACCCCCTACGAGCAGTACTTC
CASGLVRSTGSQVTPYEQYF
>-|TRBJ2-2|16|-|TRBV2
TGTGCCAGTAAAACATGGGAGGTAAAGAACACCGGGGAGCTGTTTTTT
CASKTWEVKNTGELFF
>TRBD2|TRBJ2-7|18|-|TRBV5-6
TGTGCCAGCAGCACGGGACTAGCGGGCCCTTGGGGCTCCTACGAGCAGTACTTC
CASSTGLAGPWGSYEQYF
>TRBD1|TRBJ1-1|14|-|TRBV18
TGTGCCAGCTCAAGAATACAGGGGTTCACTGAAGCTTTCTTT
CASSRIQGFTEAFF
>-|TRBJ1-5|15|-|TRBV30
TGTGCCTGGAGAGGGGGGGCTGGGGGCAATCAGCCCCAGCATTTT
CAWRGGAGGNQPQHF
>TRBD2|TRBJ2-7|14|-|TRBV7-2
TGTGCCAGCAGCTCAGCGGGAGGGCCCTACGAGCAGTACTTC
CASSSAGGPYEQYF
>TRBD2|TRBJ2-3|19|-|TRBV5-1
TGCGCCAGCAGCTTTCCCGGGACTAGCGGTTCTAGGAGCACAGATACGCAGTATTTT
CASSFPGTSGSRSTDTQYF
>-|TRBJ2-5|15|-|TRBV14
TGTGCCAGCAGCCAAGCCCCCAACCCGGGCCAGACCCAGTACTTC
CASSQAPNPGQTQYF
>-|TRBJ2-7|14|-|TRBV5-5
TGTGCCAGCAGCGAGGCACGGATAATAGGCGAGCAGTACTTC
CASSEARIIGEQYF
>TRBD2|TRBJ2-3|17|once|TRBV7-9
TGTGCCAGCAGCTCAGCTCGGGCTAGCGGGAGTGAAGATACGCAGTATTTT
CASSSARASGSEDTQYF
>TRBD1|TRBJ1-4|15|-|TRBV7-2
TGTGCCAGCAGCTTGACAGGGGTTGCTAATGAAAAACTGTTTTTT
CASSLTGVANEKLFF
>-|TRBJ2-7|11|once|TRBV6-5
TGTGCCAGCACACACGGCTACGAGCAGTACTTC
CASTHGYEQYF
>-|TRBJ1-2|16|-|TRBV28
TGTGCCAGCAGCTTACTTTTAAGATTAAGGGTAGGAGGCTACACCTTC
CASSLLLRLRVGGYTF
>-|TRBJ2-1|17|-|TRBV18
TGTGCCAGCTCCAAGTCCCCTCCGGGGTCCTCCTACAATGAGCAGTTCTTC
CASSKSPPGSSYNEQFF
>TRBD1|TRBJ1-1|15|-|TRBV7-2
TGTGCCAGCAGCTTAGTCAGGGGGCCGAACACTGAAGCTTTCTTT
CASSLVRGPNTEAFF
>-|TRBJ1-3|15|-|TRBV19
TGTGCCAGTAGTCCGGGACTTGGCTCTGGAAACACCATATATTTT
CASSPGLGSGNTIYF
>-|TRBJ1-1|14|-|TRBV6-5
TGTGCCAGCAGTTACTCGGAGGGGAACACTGAAGCTTTCTTT
CASSYSEGNTEAFF
>TRBD1|TRBJ1-5|17|-|TRBV28
TGTGCCAGCAGCTACCCCCCCCAGGGGGCTGGCAATCAGCCCCAGCATTTT
CASSYPPQGAGNQPQHF
>-|TRBJ1-5|14|once|TRBV19
TGTGCCAGTAGCCCAGGAGGGCGCAATCAGCCCCAGCATTTT
CASSPGGRNQPQHF
>-|TRBJ2-1|15|-|TRBV6-5
TGTGCCAGCAGAAAACCGGGATCACCCGGGAATGAGCAGTTCTTC
CASRKPGSPGNEQFF
>-|TRBJ1-5|14|-|TRBV6-1
TGTGCCAGCAGTGAAGCATATAGCAATCAGCCCCAGCATTTT
CASSEAYSNQPQHF
>TRBD1|TRBJ2-7|16|-|TRBV6-2/TRBV6-3
TGTGCCAGCAGTTTCCAGACAGGGTCCTGGGGATACGAGCAGTACTTC
CASSFQTGSWGYEQYF
>TRBD2|TRBJ2-1|16|-|TRBV24-1
TGTGCCACCAGTGATCGACTAGCGGGAAATTTCAATGAGCAGTTCTTC
CATSDRLAGNFNEQFF
>-|TRBJ1-1|13|-|TRBV30
TGTGCCTGGACCCCGACAAACGGTGTTGAAGCTTTCTTT
CAWTPTNGVEAFF
>-|TRBJ1-2|13|-|TRBV29-1
TGCAGCGTTGAGGGGATTGTAAACTATGGCTACACCTTC
CSVEGIVNYGYTF
>-|TRBJ2-3|15|once|TRBV7-2
TGTGCCAGCAGCTTTACTAGTTCTAGCACAGATACGCAGTATTTT
CASSFTSSSTDTQYF
>-|TRBJ2-7|14|-|TRBV7-9
TGTGCCAGCAGCCCGACGGGAGCCCCCTACGAGCAGTACTTC
CASSPTGAPYEQYF
>-|TRBJ1-1|13|-|TRBV10-1
TGCGCCAGCAGTGATGGCAGGGACACTGAAGCTTTCTTT
CASSDGRDTEAFF
>TRBD1|TRBJ1-4|16|-|TRBV28
TGTGCCAGCAACTTAAACCCGGAGACAGGGCTTGAAAAACTGTTTTTT
CASNLNPETGLEKLFF
>-|TRBJ2-1|13|-|TRBV30
TGTGCCTGGAGTGTCTTGGACTACAATGAGCAGTTCTTC
CAWSVLDYNEQFF
>TRBD1|TRBJ2-1|15|-|TRBV7-2
TGTGCCAGCAGCGGCAGGACAGGGGGCGTCAATGAGCAGTTCTTC
CASSGRTGGVNEQFF
>TRBD2|TRBJ2-2|14|-|TRBV19
TGTGCCAGTAGTATACTAGCGGGAGCCGGGGAGCTGTTTTTT
CASSILAGAGELFF
>-|TRBJ1-4|14|-|TRBV6-5
TGTGCCAGCAGGGACCGGGGTCTTAATGAAAAACTGTTTTTT
CASRDRGLNEKLFF
>-|TRBJ2-7|13|few|TRBV30
TGTGCCTGGAGTTATATACGTGGCTACGAGCAGTACTTC
CAWSYIRGYEQYF
>TRBD2|TRBJ2-7|16|-|TRBV4-2
TGTGCCAGCAGCCAAGATCTTACTAGCGGGAGGAGCGAGCAGTACTTC
CASSQDLTSGRSEQYF
>-|TRBJ2-3|13|-|TRBV6-5
TGTGCCAGCAGCCCGGAGTGGACAGATACGCAGTATTTT
CASSPEWTDTQYF
>-|TRBJ2-1|16|once|TRBV30
TGTGCCTGGAGTGCTTTTCAGGAGAGCTCCTACAATGAGCAGTTCTTC
CAWSAFQESSYNEQFF